A selection of T cell receptor beta chains follows, all from one sample in a study of CD8+CD57+ T cells in acquired aplastic anemia. TCRdb passed the reads through MiXCR, listing each CDR3 protein once. The sample lists around 150,000 distinct CDR3 sequences, 71% occurring once. What was sequenced was sorted CD4+, CD8+, or CD8+CD57+ T cells (not recorded which) from PBMCs. These receptors came from a human donor with aplastic anemia. Both conserved end residues are part of each CDR3. A D gene is named only where the DNA matches it firmly. Not all rows give a size; the values are once, few, many and, for expanded clones, a class.

D gene	clone size	J gene	V gene	CDR3 DNA	CDR3 protein
NA	few	TRBJ2-5	TRBV7-9	TGTGCCAGCAGCTTAGATACTAGTTACACTCAAGAGACCCAGTACTTC	CASSLDTSYTQETQYF
NA	NA	TRBJ1-2	TRBV2	TGTGCCAGCAGTGTTCAGGACAGCTATGGCTACACCTTC	CASSVQDSYGYTF
TRBD1	NA	TRBJ2-5	TRBV20-1	TGCAGTGCACGGACAGGCGGAGAGACCCAGCACTTC	CSARTGGETQHF
TRBD1	NA	TRBJ2-6	TRBV11-1	TGTGCCAGCAGCCCTTGGACAGGGGCTACGGTGGGGGCCAACGTCCTGACTTTC	CASSPWTGATVGANVLTF
NA	NA	TRBJ1-6	TRBV20-1	TGCAGTGCCGGGGACAAATTCAATTCACCCCTCCACTTT	CSAGDKFNSPLHF